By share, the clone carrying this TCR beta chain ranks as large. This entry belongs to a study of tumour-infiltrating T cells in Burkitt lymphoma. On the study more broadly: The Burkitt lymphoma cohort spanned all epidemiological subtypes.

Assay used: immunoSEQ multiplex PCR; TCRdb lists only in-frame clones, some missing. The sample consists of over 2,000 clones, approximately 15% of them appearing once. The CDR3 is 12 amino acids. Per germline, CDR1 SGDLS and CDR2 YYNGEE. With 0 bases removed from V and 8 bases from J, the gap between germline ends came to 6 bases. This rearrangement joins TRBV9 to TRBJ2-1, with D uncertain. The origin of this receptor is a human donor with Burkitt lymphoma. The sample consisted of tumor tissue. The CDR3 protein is CASSVVWDEQFF. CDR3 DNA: TGTGCCAGCAGCGTAGTCTGGGATGAGCAGTTCTTC.